The 21 T cell receptor beta chains given below trace back to one sample, sequenced in a study of human T cells and chemical hapten exposure (dated by TCRdb to the early 2020s). Libraries were constructed by RACE. Instrument used: NextSeq 500. TCRdb itself trimmed the public reads at Q25 with fastp, ran MiXCR and retained productive beta chains. All rows with the same CDR3 protein become a single entry with the most common DNA and genes. The table for this sample lists 360,000 or so distinct CDR3 sequences; about 6% of them were counted only once. The ten biggest clones cover over 5.5% of the sample. The time point label for this specimen denotes: patch test 2, 6 weeks after DPC sensitization. Sample treatment or condition, as interpreted from the label and publication: therapeutic diphenylcyclopropenone sensitization with weekly scalp DPC. Sample: whole blood, taken in connection with sensitization to the hapten diphenylcyclopropenone (DPC). These receptors were collected from a woman aged 18-30 years with alopecia areata. Some clones in this sample may be carry-over from other donors' samples.

J is TRBJ2-7 and V is TRBV11-2, with D tentatively TRBD1 (6 bases). In germline, CDR1 is SGHAT, CDR2 FQNNGV. This CDR3 has 14 residues. V was pared by 5 bases and J by 2 bases, with 13 bases between. CDR3 sequence: CASSPRDTTYEQYF. CDR3 DNA: TGTGCCAGCAGCCCCCGGGACACAACCTACGAGCAGTACTTC.

This clonotype has ten or more counts. The rearrangement links TRBV24-1 to TRBJ1-6; D not resolved. The V gene's germline CDR1 is KGHDR and CDR2 SFDVKD. The length of the CDR3 is 12 residues. The V end lost 2 bases, the J end lost 5 bases, and 0 bases lay between the germline ends. CDR3 bases: TGTGCCACCAGTGATTATAATTCACCCCTCCACTTT. This translates into CATSDYNSPLHF.

This clonotype was seen many times. The chain couples TRBV12-3 or TRBV12-4 to TRBJ1-6; D not resolved. Trimming cost V 2 bases and J 5 bases, with 10 bases left between them. The CDR3 runs 15 residues. The CDR3 sequence: CASSLNSGDNSPLHF. The DNA for the CDR3 is TGTGCCAGCAGTTTAAACTCTGGGGATAATTCACCCCTCCACTTT.

This clonotype was counted at least ten times. V gene TRBV7-9 combines with J gene TRBJ1-2; D is perhaps TRBD1 (5 bases). V lost 1 base and J lost 13, with 13 bases in between. Germline-derived CDR1 and CDR2 are SEHNR and FQNEAQ (reference sequence). The CDR3 loop spans 12 amino acids. The CDR3 nucleotides read TGTGCCAGCAGCTTAGATAAAACGGGACCCACCTTC. Translating gives CASSLDKTGPTF.

Many counts were recorded for this clonotype. The gene calls are TRBV7-6 and TRBJ1-1; D remains ambiguous. This CDR3 spans 18 amino acids. Between the trimmed V and J ends, which lost 2 bases and 0 bases, there was a span of 19 bases. From germline, CDR1 is SGHVS and CDR2 FNYEAQ. CDR3 coding DNA: TGTGCCAGCAGCTTATCCGTGGCTTCGGTATCGATGAACACTGAAGCTTTCTTT. This gives the protein CASSLSVASVSMNTEAFF.

J is TRBJ1-5 and V is TRBV11-3; 9 bases are a match to TRBD1. The CDR3 extends over 17 amino acids. The J segment lost 6 bases and the V segment lost 5 bases, leaving 14 bases of the junction unmatched. The germline V gene encodes CDR1 SGHNT and CDR2 YENEEA. The CDR3 is CASSLRDRGVAGQPQHF. For the CDR3, the DNA is TGTGCCAGCAGCCTCAGAGACAGGGGGGTAGCAGGTCAGCCCCAGCATTTT.

The chain employs TRBV6-2 or TRBV6-3 and TRBJ1-5; 7 bases match TRBD1. The length of the CDR3 is 14 residues. The trim removed 6 bases at V and 5 bases at J, leaving 7 bases unmatched. Looked up from germline, CDR1 is MNHEY and CDR2 is SVGEGT. The CDR3: CASRPGTADQPQHF. CDR3 DNA sequence: TGTGCCAGCAGACCCGGGACAGCCGATCAGCCCCAGCATTTT.

Many counts were recorded for this clonotype. The chain recombines TRBV10-3 with TRBJ1-5; D possibly corresponds to TRBD1 (5 bases). The V end lost 3 bases, the J end lost 2 bases, and 14 bases lay between the germline ends. This CDR3 comprises 16 residues. Germline-derived CDR1 and CDR2 are ENHRY and SYGVKD. The DNA for the CDR3 is TGTGCCATCAGTGATATTAGGGGAGGGGGCAATCAGCCCCAGCATTTT. Its translation: CAISDIRGGGNQPQHF.

This chain uses TRBV5-4 with TRBJ2-7, with D possibly matching TRBD2 (5 bases). The CDR3 is made up of 17 amino acids. With 4 bases removed from V and 5 bases from J, the gap between germline ends came to 25 bases. Germline V gene sequence: CDR1 SGHNT, CDR2 YYREEE (reference sequence). The CDR3 spells CASSPGGFGGSKDEQYF. CDR3 sequence (DNA): TGTGCCAGCAGCCCTGGTGGGTTTGGCGGGTCCAAAGACGAGCAGTACTTC. Variable domain in full (rest from reference TRBV5-4 and TRBJ2-7): ETGVTQSPTHLIKTRGQQVTLRCSSQSGHNTVSWYQQALGQGPQFIFQYYREEENGRGNFPPRFSGLQFPNYSSELNVNALELDDSALYLCASSPGGFGGSKDEQYFGPGTRLTVT.

This clonotype was detected many times. For the CDR3, the DNA is TGTGCCACCTTCGGGGGCTACACTGAAGCTTTCTTT. This encodes CATFGGYTEAFF. The J gene is TRBJ1-1, the V gene TRBV6-2 or TRBV6-3, with D perhaps TRBD1 (6 bases). Germline V lookup: CDR1 MNHEY, CDR2 SVGEGT. The CDR3 consists of 12 residues. The germline V and J ends were trimmed by 10 bases and 3 bases, with 12 bases remaining between them.

The table lists this clonotype with many counts. This chain links TRBV4-3 with TRBJ1-1, with a possible D match to TRBD1 (6 bases). Germline assignment: CDR1 LGHNA and CDR2 YSLEER. Trimming took 0 bases from V and 3 from J, leaving 17 bases between them. CDR3 length equals 17 residues. CDR3 sequence: CASSQEIWGGSDTEAFF. The CDR3 DNA follows: TGCGCCAGCAGCCAAGAAATTTGGGGGGGCTCGGACACTGAAGCTTTCTTT.

Only a few counts were recorded for this clonotype. The chain combines TRBV4-2 with TRBJ2-3; maybe TRBD1 (7 bases). This CDR3 region has 15 residues. Looked up from germline, CDR1 is LGHNA and CDR2 is YNFKEQ. V was pared by 5 bases and J by 4 bases, with 16 bases between. The CDR3 DNA reads as TGTGCCAGCAGCAGGGGCAGGGGGGAGGCAGATACGCAGTATTTT. This encodes CASSRGRGEADTQYF.

The chain has TRBV7-2 and TRBJ2-1; 13 positions match TRBD2. The CDR3 runs to 17 residues. CDR1 and CDR2 from the germline V gene are SGHTA and FQGNSA. V gave up 5 bases and J gave up 1 base; unmatched junction bases: 5. The CDR3 is CASSEGLAGVSYNEQFF. CDR3 nucleotide sequence: TGTGCCAGCAGCGAAGGACTAGCGGGGGTTTCCTACAATGAGCAGTTCTTC.

Concerning this clonotype itself: At one of its ends the junction is not consistent with the germline gene, which may arise from a read error. This CDR3 reads CASSLKGGRATLTSLPEF. The DNA for the CDR3 is TGTGCCAGCAGCTTAAAAGGGGGGCGGGCCACCCTTACTTCTCTCCCCGAATTC. This rearrangement joins TRBV7-9 to TRBJ2-1; D is perhaps TRBD1 or TRBD2 (6 bases each). The CDR3 runs 18 residues. Germline CDR1 reads SEHNR; CDR2 reads FQNEAQ (reference sequence).

The gene calls are TRBV4-3 and TRBJ2-7, with D uncertain. V gave up 3 bases and J gave up 6 bases, with 12 bases separating them. CDR3 length: 13 residues. Germline CDR1 reads LGHNA; CDR2 reads YSLEER. The CDR3 DNA sequence: TGCGCCAGCAGCCAGGATATCCCGGGCGAGCAGTACTTC. Its translation is CASSQDIPGEQYF.

This clonotype has ten or more counts. The chain carries TRBV6-5 and TRBJ1-2; perhaps TRBD1 as D (6 bases). Germline-derived CDR1 and CDR2 are MNHEY and SVGAGI. This CDR3 spans 16 amino acids. With 4 bases removed from V and 2 bases from J, the gap between germline ends came to 17 bases. The CDR3 region is CASSSVHGGMNYGYTF. Here the CDR3 DNA reads TGTGCCAGCAGTTCCGTGCACGGGGGCATGAACTATGGCTACACCTTC.

The chain is built from TRBV7-2 and TRBJ1-3; TRBD1 might be the D (6 bases). In germline, CDR1 is SGHTA, CDR2 FQGNSA. Trimming removed 5 bases from V and 7 bases from J, with 21 bases in between. The CDR3 is 16 residues long. This chain's CDR3 is CASSRTPGAAVNTIYF. The CDR3 DNA is TGTGCCAGCAGCCGCACACCAGGGGCTGCTGTGAACACCATATATTTT.

This clonotype was observed a handful of times. J is TRBJ2-3 and V is TRBV7-9, with D perhaps TRBD1 (5 bases). CDR1 SEHNR and CDR2 FQNEAQ come from the germline V gene (reference sequence). Trimming shortened V by 2 bases and J by 6 bases, and 12 bases separated the two germline ends. The CDR3 loop spans 14 amino acids. The CDR3 region is CASSLTTETDTQYF. The CDR3 coding sequence is TGTGCCAGCAGCTTAACGACAGAGACGGATACGCAGTATTTT.

This clonotype has only a few counts. The rearrangement joins TRBV6-5 to TRBJ1-5; weak D call: TRBD1 (6 bases). This CDR3 region has 15 residues. Between the trimmed V and J ends, which lost 2 bases and 2 bases, there was a span of 10 bases. CDR1 and CDR2 from the germline V gene are MNHEY and SVGAGI. As DNA, the CDR3 is TGTGCCAGCAGTTACGGTGCAGGGGGCAATCAGCCCCAGCATTTT. This sequence encodes CASSYGAGGNQPQHF.

Only a few counts were recorded for this clonotype. The V call is TRBV7-9, the J call TRBJ2-1; 8 nucleotides agree with TRBD2. CDR3 length: 15 amino acids. Germline CDR1 is SEHNR and CDR2 is FQNEAQ (reference sequence). Trimming removed 8 bases from V and 7 bases from J; junction bases left unmatched: 13. CDR3 loop: CASPLGSGGFNEQFF. The CDR3 DNA is TGTGCCAGCCCTCTAGGGAGCGGGGGATTTAATGAGCAGTTCTTC.

This clonotype was counted ten times or more. The CDR3 sequence is CASSSGQYYEQYF. In nucleotides, the CDR3 is TGTGCCAGCAGCTCGGGACAGTACTACGAGCAGTACTTC. The V gene is TRBV7-9, the J gene TRBJ2-7; 7 positions agree with TRBD1. V dropped 4 bases and J dropped 3; count of bases not matched to a gene: 3. The germline CDR1 and CDR2 sequences are SEHNR and FQNEAQ (reference sequence). The CDR3 loop spans 13 amino acids.